A single sample is the source of the 26 T cell receptor beta chains below, sequenced in a study of shared clonotypes between healthy human individuals. Data came from immunoSEQ multiplex PCR; TCRdb stores just in-frame clones and leaves some out. Of over a million clones in the sample, 95% to 97% are singletons; the top ten hold roughly 1.2%. The specimen sequenced was naive CD4+ T cells sorted from blood. Sample subset: CD45RA+ positively selected. These receptors came from a man aged 25-45 years in good health.

About this clone itself: Distinct nucleotide sequences in the sample also encode this CDR3. V usage is TRBV5-1 and J usage is TRBJ2-5; 7 nucleotides agree with TRBD2. V shed 4 bases and J 1 base; nucleotides not matched to a gene: 4. The CDR3 covers 14 residues. The germline CDR1 and CDR2 sequences are SGHRS and YFSETQ. CDR3 amino acids: CASSPGLVQETQYF. The CDR3 coding sequence is TGCGCCAGCAGCCCAGGACTAGTCCAAGAGACCCAGTACTTC.

The rearrangement links TRBV11-3 to TRBJ2-3, with 7 bases that match TRBD2. Germline V gene lookup returns CDR1 SGHNT and CDR2 YENEEA. With 2 bases clipped from V and 8 bases from J, the junction kept 4 bases outside the gene matches. This CDR3 region has 13 residues. The CDR3 reads CASSLSGIGTQYF. In nucleotides, the CDR3 is TGTGCCAGCAGCTTAAGCGGGATAGGTACGCAGTATTTT.

The chain is built from TRBV18 and TRBJ2-7, with TRBD2 as a possible D gene (5 bases). Germline V lookup: CDR1 KGHSH, CDR2 LQKENI. Trimming took off 1 base at V and 3 bases at J, with 10 bases between the two ends. The CDR3 runs to 14 residues. Written as DNA, the CDR3 is TGTGCCAGCTCACCACTTCGGGGAGACTACGAGCAGTACTTC. This translates into CASSPLRGDYEQYF.

The gene calls are TRBV5-1 and TRBJ1-1; D is perhaps TRBD1 (6 bases). Germline CDR1 and CDR2: SGHRS and YFSETQ. The CDR3 extends over 15 amino acids. V was clipped by 2 bases and J by 6 bases, with 17 bases between them. As DNA, the CDR3 is TGCGCCAGCAGCTTTATGATAGGGGGGGAAGCTGAAGCTTTCTTT. This encodes CASSFMIGGEAEAFF. Together with reference TRBV5-1 and TRBJ1-1, the CDR3 gives the full variable domain: KAGVTQTPRYLIKTRGQQVTLSCSPISGHRSVSWYQQTPGQGLQFLFEYFSETQRNKGNFPGRFSGRQFSNSRSEMNVSTLELGDSALYLCASSFMIGGEAEAFFGQGTRLTVV.

This clone has just one count. J is TRBJ2-1 and V is TRBV20-1; the D is unclear. The CDR3 runs to 11 residues. Looked up from germline, CDR1 is DFQATT and CDR2 is SNEGSKA (reference sequence). V was pared by 7 bases and J by 6 bases, with 10 bases between. The CDR3 sequence is CSGADCNEQFF. The CDR3 DNA sequence: TGCAGTGGGGCGGATTGCAATGAGCAGTTCTTC.

The chain couples TRBV28 to TRBJ1-3; TRBD1 might be the D (6 bases). Between the trimmed V and J ends, which lost 2 bases and 3 bases, there was a span of 17 bases. This CDR3 is built from 17 residues. Germline loops: CDR1 MDHEN, CDR2 SYDVKM. The CDR3 is CASSLIQGFDFGNTIYF. The CDR3 DNA reads TGTGCCAGCAGTTTAATCCAGGGGTTCGATTTTGGAAACACCATATATTTT.

This clone came up a few times. CDR3 region: CASSPGKYGYTF. The CDR3 DNA follows: TGTGCCAGCAGTCCAGGGAAGTATGGCTACACCTTC. This rearrangement joins TRBV6-5 to TRBJ1-2; D perhaps matches TRBD1 (5 bases). The V gene lost 5 bases and the J gene lost 5 bases, with 9 bases spanning the gap. The CDR3 has 12 residues. Germline V gives CDR1 MNHEY, CDR2 SVGAGI.

This clone was picked up one time. The rearrangement joins TRBV10-3 to TRBJ2-2; D remains unclear. Per germline, CDR1 ENHRY and CDR2 SYGVKD. Trimming cost V 8 bases and J 2 bases, with 15 bases left between them. The CDR3 length is 15 residues. The CDR3 sequence is CAIGRGPINTGELFF. DNA of the CDR3: TGTGCCATCGGCCGTGGGCCAATTAACACCGGGGAGCTGTTTTTT.

The chain uses TRBV11-3 and TRBJ2-3; 8 bases fit TRBD2. The CDR3 runs 12 residues. Germline V gene lookup returns CDR1 SGHNT and CDR2 YENEEA. Trimming removed 6 bases from V and 8 bases from J; junction bases left unmatched: 4. CDR3 DNA sequence: TGTGCCAGCAGTCGGGAGGGGGGTACGCAGTATTTT. Protein sequence: CASSREGGTQYF.

The V gene is TRBV6-5, the J gene TRBJ1-5; D may be TRBD1 (5 bases). Germline assignment: CDR1 MNHEY and CDR2 SVGAGI. CDR3 length: 15 amino acids. V lost 4 bases to trimming and J lost 7 bases, with 17 bases between them. The CDR3 sequence: CASSSSGGGVQPQHF. Here the CDR3 DNA reads TGTGCCAGCAGTTCATCAGGCGGGGGGGTGCAGCCCCAGCATTTT.

The V call is TRBV7-2, the J call TRBJ2-1; 8 nucleotides match TRBD2. Germline V gene sequence: CDR1 SGHTA, CDR2 FQGNSA. V was pared by 4 bases and J by 6 bases, with 8 bases of the junction left unmatched. The CDR3 sequence is 15 residues long. This CDR3 reads CASSSLAGLPNEQFF. In DNA form, the CDR3 reads TGTGCCAGCAGCTCCTTAGCGGGGCTTCCCAATGAGCAGTTCTTC.

The chain is built from TRBV27 and TRBJ2-6; no reliable D call. V was shortened by 9 bases and J by 0 bases, with 12 bases between the two germline ends. The CDR3 runs 15 residues. Germline values: CDR1 MNHEY, CDR2 SMNVEV (reference sequence). CDR3 sequence (DNA): TGTGCCAGTTTGCAACGGTTCTCTGGGGCCAACGTCCTGACTTTC. Translating gives CASLQRFSGANVLTF. Full variable domain (rest looked up from reference TRBV27 and TRBJ2-6): EAQVTQNPRYLITVTGKKLTVTCSQNMNHEYMSWYRQDPGLGLRQIYYSMNVEVTDKGDVPEGYKVSRKEKRNFPLILESPSPNQTSLYFCASLQRFSGANVLTFGAGSRLTVL.

This chain uses TRBV30 with TRBJ2-2, with D unclear. This CDR3 has 11 amino acids. Trimming cost V 7 bases and J 6 bases, with 9 bases left between them. Germline V gene data show CDR1 as GTSNPN and CDR2 as SVGIG (reference sequence). The CDR3 loop reads CALLGAGELFF. For the CDR3, the DNA is TGTGCCTTACTCGGAGCCGGGGAGCTGTTTTTT.

The chain recombines TRBV10-1 with TRBJ1-4; a weak D match, TRBD1 (6 bases). The V end lost 0 bases, the J end lost 6 bases, and 11 bases lay between the germline ends. This CDR3 has 15 amino acids. Germline values: CDR1 WNHNN, CDR2 SYGVQD (reference sequence). Here the CDR3 DNA reads TGCGCCAGCAGTGAGTCGGGGGCCTCATATGAAAAACTGTTTTTT. This gives the protein CASSESGASYEKLFF.

The V and J genes are TRBV28 and TRBJ1-1; the D gene is possibly TRBD1 (5 bases). CDR1 is MDHEN, CDR2 SYDVKM, per germline. The CDR3 totals 13 residues. V was trimmed by 3 bases and J by 3 bases, leaving 8 bases between them. CDR3 DNA sequence: TGTGCCAGCAGTTTGGCAGGGTACACTGAAGCTTTCTTT. Translating it yields CASSLAGYTEAFF.

The gene calls are TRBV28 and TRBJ2-7, with unresolved D. Trimming stripped 2 bases from V and 7 bases from J, with 6 bases between. Per germline, CDR1 MDHEN and CDR2 SYDVKM. CDR3 length: 11 residues. The DNA of the CDR3 is TGTGCCAGCAGTTTAATCAGAGAGCAGTACTTC. This translates into CASSLIREQYF.

DNA for the CDR3: TGTGCCATCAGTGATGTGGGTCGAGACACTGAAGCTTTCTTT. Amino acids: CAISDVGRDTEAFF. The V gene is TRBV10-3, the J gene TRBJ1-1; the D is unclear. V lost 3 bases to trimming and J lost 3 bases, with 11 bases between them. CDR1 is ENHRY, CDR2 SYGVKD, per germline. The CDR3 length is 14 residues.

The chain's CDR3 is CASRSGTLTEAFF. Here the CDR3 DNA reads TGTGCCAGCAGGTCCGGGACCCTCACTGAAGCTTTCTTT. The chain is built from TRBV6-5 and TRBJ1-1; TRBD1 is a possible D gene (5 bases). Germline CDR1 reads MNHEY; CDR2 reads SVGAGI. Deletions cut 6 bases from V and 4 bases from J, with 12 bases between. CDR3 length equals 13 residues.

In the case of this clone: The sample contains more than one DNA sequence encoding this CDR3. This chain connects TRBV5-4 to TRBJ2-3, with 8 bases matching TRBD1. Germline CDR1 reads SGHNT; CDR2 reads YYREEE (reference sequence). V dropped 1 base and J dropped 0; count of bases not matched to a gene: 1. The CDR3 covers 15 residues. The CDR3 bases are TGTGCCAGCAGCTTGACAGGGGGTAGCACAGATACGCAGTATTTT. Its protein is CASSLTGGSTDTQYF.

The J gene is TRBJ1-1, the V gene TRBV20-1; D remains unclear. Trimming removed 0 bases at V and 10 bases at J, with 9 bases between. The CDR3 spans 11 residues. CDR1 is DFQATT, CDR2 SNEGSKA, per germline (reference sequence). CDR3 protein: CSARESPGAFF. The CDR3 coding sequence is TGCAGTGCTAGAGAAAGCCCGGGAGCTTTCTTT.

This clone was seen a handful of times. The rearrangement uses TRBV6-6 and TRBJ1-1; no firm D call. CDR3 length: 14 residues. Between the trimmed V and J ends, which lost 2 bases and 8 bases, there was a span of 15 bases. Germline values: CDR1 MNHNY, CDR2 SVGAGI (reference sequence). The CDR3 loop is CASSYIFAGSEAFF. Written as DNA, the CDR3 is TGTGCCAGCAGTTACATATTTGCCGGCTCGGAAGCTTTCTTT.

This chain uses TRBV6-1 with TRBJ2-7; 12 bases fit TRBD1. The CDR3 is 15 residues long. J gave up 7 bases and V 6 bases, and 10 bases lay outside the gene matches. The germline V gene has CDR1 MNHNS and CDR2 SASEGT. CDR3 loop: CASSNRDRGLGEQYF. The CDR3 DNA reads as TGTGCCAGCAGCAACCGGGACAGGGGGCTTGGGGAGCAGTACTTC.

This chain connects TRBV4-1 to TRBJ2-1; D call uncertain. V lost 0 bases to trimming and J lost 2 bases, with 11 bases between them. The germline gives CDR1 MGHRA, CDR2 YSYEKL. The CDR3 has 16 amino acids. DNA for the CDR3: TGCGCCAGCAGCCAAGATCTGGTCCTAGCCTACAATGAGCAGTTCTTC. Amino acid sequence: CASSQDLVLAYNEQFF.

The chain has TRBV28 and TRBJ2-1; D may match TRBD1 or TRBD2 (5 bases each). Per the germline V gene, CDR1 is MDHEN and CDR2 is SYDVKM. CDR3 length: 16 amino acids. V was clipped by 6 bases and J by 0 bases, with 15 bases between them. CDR3: CASRSTGTNSYNEQFF. The CDR3 nucleotides read TGTGCCAGCAGGAGCACCGGGACGAACTCCTACAATGAGCAGTTCTTC.

The V gene is TRBV5-1, the J gene TRBJ2-1; perhaps TRBD2 as D (5 bases). The germline gives CDR1 SGHRS, CDR2 YFSETQ. V lost 5 bases to trimming and J lost 9 bases, with 18 bases between them. The CDR3 loop spans 14 amino acids. The CDR3 is CASRSTPGRGEQFF. CDR3 bases: TGCGCCAGCAGATCAACCCCGGGTCGGGGTGAGCAGTTCTTC.

This chain links TRBV11-2 with TRBJ2-1; 9 bases fit TRBD1. The V and J ends lost 2 bases and 8 bases, in that order; junction bases with no gene match: 7. The CDR3 consists of 15 residues. The germline gives CDR1 SGHAT, CDR2 FQNNGV. As DNA, the CDR3 is TGTGCCAGCAGCTTACCCGGACAGGGGAAGTATGAGCAGTTCTTC. It specifies CASSLPGQGKYEQFF.